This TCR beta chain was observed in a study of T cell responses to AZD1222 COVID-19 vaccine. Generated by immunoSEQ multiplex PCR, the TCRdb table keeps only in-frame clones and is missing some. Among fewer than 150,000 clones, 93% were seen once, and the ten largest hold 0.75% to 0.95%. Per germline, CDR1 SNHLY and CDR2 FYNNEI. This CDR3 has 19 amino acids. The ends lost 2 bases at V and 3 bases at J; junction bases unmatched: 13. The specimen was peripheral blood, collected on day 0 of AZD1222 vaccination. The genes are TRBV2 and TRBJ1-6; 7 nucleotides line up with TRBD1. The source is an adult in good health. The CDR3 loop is CASSESLGQETNYNSPLHF. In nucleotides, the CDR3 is TGTGCCAGCAGTGAATCCTTAGGACAGGAGACCAACTATAATTCACCCCTCCACTTT. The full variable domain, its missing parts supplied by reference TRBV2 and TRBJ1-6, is EPEVTQTPSHQVTQMGQEVILRCVPISNHLYFYWYRQILGQKVEFLVSFYNNEISEKSEIFDDQFSVERPDGSNFTLKIRSTKLEDSAMYFCASSESLGQETNYNSPLHFGNGTRLTVT.